This passage covers 16 T cell receptor beta chains from one sample sequenced in a study of blood T cell repertoires in COVID-19. Libraries were prepared by immunoSEQ multiplex PCR; TCRdb keeps only in-frame clonotypes and omits some of them. This table holds a few hundred thousand clones, 75% to 90% found once. Sequences were obtained from peripheral blood. Receptors were obtained from a woman aged 55-70 years with acute or convalescent COVID-19.

This clone was counted a single time. The rearrangement links TRBV3-1 (or the pseudogene TRBV3-2) to TRBJ2-3; 10 nucleotides agree with TRBD1. CDR1 LGHDT and CDR2 YNNKEL come from the germline V gene (reference sequence). The CDR3 contains 16 residues. V was clipped by 4 bases and J by 5 bases; unmatched bases: 9. CDR3 sequence (DNA): TGTGCCAGCAGCCGCGCCGGGACAGGGGTTAAAGATACGCAGTATTTT. This encodes CASSRAGTGVKDTQYF.

This chain connects TRBV7-9 to TRBJ1-1; 7 positions agree with TRBD1. This CDR3 spans 17 amino acids. The germline CDR1 and CDR2 sequences are SEHNR and FQNEAQ (reference sequence). J was trimmed by 1 base and V by 2 bases; bases with no gene match: 10. This CDR3 is CASSLLTSWTGNTEAFF. CDR3 DNA: TGTGCCAGCAGCTTACTCACCTCTTGGACAGGGAACACTGAAGCTTTCTTT.

The chain has TRBV14 and TRBJ1-2; no clear D gene. Trimming shortened V by 0 bases and J by 4 bases, and 12 bases separated the two germline ends. There are 15 residues in the CDR3. Germline-derived CDR1 and CDR2 are SGHDN and FVKESK. The CDR3 DNA is TGTGCCAGCAGCCAAGATCTCCGGGGAGGCTATGGCTACACCTTC. Its translation: CASSQDLRGGYGYTF.

This clone has a handful of counts. The chain is built from TRBV10-1 and TRBJ2-5, with 7 bases aligning to TRBD2. With V trimmed by 2 bases and J by 4 bases, 4 bases remained unmatched. Germline loops: CDR1 WNHNN, CDR2 SYGVQD (reference sequence). The CDR3 extends over 14 amino acids. CDR3 nucleotide sequence: TGCGCCAGCAGTGAGGCGGGGGACGTAGAGACCCAGTACTTC. This codes for CASSEAGDVETQYF.

The CDR3 loop reads CASSPGADRTNNEQFF. CDR3 DNA: TGTGCCAGCTCACCTGGGGCAGACAGGACGAACAATGAGCAGTTCTTC. The chain uses TRBV18 and TRBJ2-1; D is perhaps TRBD1 (6 bases). Trimming pared 3 bases from V and 5 bases from J, leaving 17 bases between. This CDR3 contains 16 residues. Germline V CDR1 and CDR2: KGHSH, LQKENI.

This chain connects TRBV9 to TRBJ2-3; the match to TRBD2 covers 14 bases. Germline V lookup: CDR1 SGDLS, CDR2 YYNGEE. V lost 4 bases to trimming and J lost 5 bases; unmatched junction nucleotides: 9. The length of the CDR3 is 17 residues. This CDR3 is CASSPRLAGGQRDTQYF. In DNA, the CDR3 is TGTGCCAGCAGCCCCCGACTAGCGGGAGGGCAAAGAGATACGCAGTATTTT.

This chain uses TRBV5-1 with TRBJ1-1; 9 bases fit TRBD1. J lost 5 bases, V lost 4 bases, and 9 bases had no gene match. The CDR3 loop spans 15 amino acids. CDR1 and CDR2 (germline): SGHRS, YFSETQ. The CDR3 nucleotides are TGCGCCAGCAGCGTACAGGGGGCGCTTGTTACTGAAGCTTTCTTT. As protein: CASSVQGALVTEAFF.

This clone is a singleton in its sample. V and J are TRBV9 and TRBJ2-7; 8 bases map to TRBD1. The CDR3 is 15 amino acids. Germline-derived CDR1 and CDR2 are SGDLS and YYNGEE. With 0 bases clipped from V and 2 bases from J, the junction kept 4 bases outside the gene matches. CDR3 nucleotides: TGTGCCAGCAGCGTAGCATCGGACAGGGCCTACGAGCAGTACTTC. This translates into CASSVASDRAYEQYF.

This clone was found once. The CDR3 DNA follows: TGCGCCAGCAGTACTAGTGGGTCTGGGGCCAACGTCCTGACTTTC. Translating gives CASSTSGSGANVLTF. V gene TRBV4-3 combines with J gene TRBJ2-6; maybe TRBD2 (5 bases). In germline, CDR1 is LGHNA, CDR2 YSLEER. The CDR3 is 15 amino acids. V was trimmed by 6 bases and J by 1 base, leaving 10 bases between them.

The chain uses TRBV21-1 and TRBJ2-2; TRBD1, the table's D call, was not compared with the DNA. TRBV21-1 is described as a pseudogene. The CDR3 has 15 amino acids. CDR3 coding DNA: TGTGCCAGCGGAGGTGGGGGCCGTAGCACCGGGGAGCTGTTTTTT. It translates to CASGGGGRSTGELFF.

This chain connects TRBV7-9 to TRBJ2-5, with a possible D match to TRBD2 (6 bases). This CDR3 is 15 amino acids long. The V and J ends lost 0 bases and 1 base respectively, with 9 bases between them. The germline V gene has CDR1 SEHNR and CDR2 FQNEAQ (reference sequence). CDR3 in amino acids: CASSLAGGGQETQYF. As DNA, the CDR3 is TGTGCCAGCAGCTTAGCCGGGGGTGGCCAAGAGACCCAGTACTTC.

The chain links TRBV6-2 or TRBV6-3 to TRBJ1-1; TRBD1 agrees at 10 bases. The V gene end was trimmed by 2 bases and the J gene end by 5 bases; junction bases not matched to a gene: 5. The CDR3 covers 15 residues. CDR1 MNHEY and CDR2 SVGEGT come from the germline V gene. The CDR3 loop is CASSYPGQGRTEAFF. CDR3 DNA sequence: TGTGCCAGCAGTTACCCGGGACAGGGGAGGACTGAAGCTTTCTTT.

The gene calls are TRBV4-1 and TRBJ1-1; TRBD1 aligns across 9 bases. Germline V gives CDR1 MGHRA, CDR2 YSYEKL. V shed 3 bases and J 1 base; nucleotides not matched to a gene: 3. This CDR3 has 15 amino acids. The CDR3 DNA reads as TGCGCCAGCAGCCAGAAGGACAGGGGGAACACTGAAGCTTTCTTT. Translated: CASSQKDRGNTEAFF.

This CDR3 reads CASSPRDRGRETQYF. The CDR3 DNA follows: TGTGCCAGTAGTCCTCGGGACAGGGGCCGAGAGACCCAGTACTTC. The chain uses TRBV19 and TRBJ2-5; 10 bases line up with TRBD1. The trim removed 5 bases at V and 4 bases at J, leaving 7 bases unmatched. Germline CDR1 LNHDA, CDR2 SQIVND (reference sequence). CDR3 length: 15 amino acids.

V usage is TRBV18 and J usage is TRBJ2-7; D perhaps matches TRBD2 (6 bases). V lost 6 bases to trimming and J lost 4 bases, with 13 bases between them. Germline lookup yields CDR1 KGHSH and CDR2 LQKENI. There are 13 residues in the CDR3. The CDR3 is CASSPGLGYEQYF. The CDR3 coding sequence is TGTGCCAGCTCGCCGGGACTCGGTTACGAGCAGTACTTC.

This chain connects TRBV14 to TRBJ1-3; no definite D call. CDR1 is SGHDN and CDR2 is FVKESK in the germline V gene. Trimming pared 1 base from V and 0 bases from J, leaving 16 bases between. This CDR3 region has 18 residues. CDR3: CASSQVEPGLYSGNTIYF. CDR3 nucleotides: TGTGCCAGCAGCCAAGTCGAACCAGGCCTTTACTCTGGAAACACCATATATTTT.